The rows below give T cell receptor beta chains drawn from one sample of a study of OX40 agonist ivuxolimab in advanced cancers. Sequencing was performed with immunoSEQ multiplex PCR; in TCRdb, only in-frame clones are kept and a portion is missing. The sample lists approximately 70,000 clones, around 88% occurring once. The source was CD4+ or CD8+ T cells sorted from blood, collected in a trial of the OX40 agonist ivuxolimab. All receptors derive from an adult with an advanced solid tumor such as melanoma, head and neck, liver or kidney cancer. The conserved cysteine and the conserved F or W are not part of the CDR3 here. A D gene is named only where the DNA matches it firmly.

V,D,CDR3
TRBV4-2,.,ASSYSPPNEQF
TRBV6-6,TRBD1,ASSTGQGRIGYT
TRBV5-1,.,ASSREVGYGYT
TRBV30,TRBD2,AWSRERLHNEQF
TRBV19,TRBD2,ASRGSGAPETQY
TRBV28,.,ASSGLGNKQPQH
TRBV18,TRBD2,ASSSTSGGIDTQY
TRBV5-4,TRBD1,ASSGGQDYGYT
TRBV6-6,.,ASSREAEAF
TRBV5-1,.,ASSYGPGNTIY
TRBV29-1,TRBD2,SVDRGGTSGGGEQY
TRBV15,.,ATSRETGYGYT
TRBV7-2,TRBD1,ASSPVGTGVTGELF
TRBV2,.,ASSEFKTEKRYT